This section outlines one T cell receptor beta chain sequence together with its context. This clone appeared a few times. What antigen it recognizes has not been identified. No base-level quality is on record; no much larger clone is a single base apart. The sample is drawn from a study of PD-1 blockade in classical Hodgkin lymphoma (dated by TCRdb to the early 2020s). With respect to the entire study: A peripheral blood immune signature of response to PD-1 blockade in classical Hodgkin lymphoma was defined using TCR beta sequencing and CyTOF. Results the study describes overall, beyond this receptor: Baseline TCR diversity was reported to be lower in newly diagnosed patients than in healthy donors and to be lower still in relapsed/refractory patients. Only a single clinical trial cohort was studied, and what caused the repertoire differences, possibly disease activity or prior therapy, remained undefined.

The time point label of this sample denotes: newly diagnosed, previously untreated cHL patient sample. To serve as a comparison group for the relapsed/refractory trial patients, PBMCs were sequenced from patients with newly diagnosed, previously untreated classical Hodgkin lymphoma. Peripheral blood was collected in 8 mL Vacutainer Cell Preparation Tubes, from which PBMCs were isolated by centrifugation and then cryopreserved. Genomic DNA was extracted with the Qiagen DNeasy kit from unsorted PBMCs and from negatively selected CD4+ and CD8+ fractions. Using primers that anneal to V and J segments, immunoSEQ multiplex PCR amplified the TCR beta CDR3 regions. Amplification bias was minimized using a synthetic immune receptor repertoire, and residual bias was removed computationally after sequencing. As for the original processing: Repertoire diversity was quantified as the Shannon entropy index using custom Python scripts. The unsorted, CD4+ and CD8+ repertoires were each analyzed separately, with the exception of combined analyses, where CD4+ and CD8+ sequences were merged in silico. The clones in this table, taken by TCRdb from immuneACCESS, are in-frame only. Not every clone is retained; where verified, under half of the shortfall comes from an unresolved V gene, and the cause of the rest is unknown. V, J and clone size reflect that table, while D and trimming were determined from the DNA. This sample is represented by about 46,000 clones; roughly 91% of them were singletons. The ten most abundant clones make up around 5% of the sample.

The sequenced sample was peripheral blood mononuclear cells (PBMCs). The sequence came from a human donor with classical Hodgkin lymphoma.

The CDR3 region has the sequence CASSLGLGSYEQYV. The nucleotide sequence is TGCGCCAGCAGCTTAGGACTAGGTTCCTACGAGCAGTACGTC. The rearranged chain carries TRBV4-1 and TRBJ2-7, and TRBD2 matches 7 of the central bases. V is trimmed back by 5 bases and J by 1 base, and the junction contains 5 bases that no gene match accounts for. The CDR3 holds 14 amino acids from the cysteine to the valine. Only the CDR3 part of the read is kept: 42 bases, read in frame from the first base. Taken from the germline V gene, the CDR1 and CDR2 loops are MGHRA and YSYEKL.